This is a list of T cell receptor beta chains from one sample in a study of blood T cell repertoires in COVID-19. The method was immunoSEQ multiplex PCR; TCRdb's version includes in-frame clones alone and lacks a portion of them. The sample contains around 340,000 clones, just over 85% of which appear only once. Sequencing used PBMCs or T cells enriched from blood (not recorded which). These receptor sequences come from a middle-aged woman with acute COVID-19. Both conserved end residues are part of each CDR3. Each record gives: J gene, D gene, clone size, V gene, CDR3 DNA, CDR3 protein. The D gene is left open where the match is weak. The size entry is marked missing in some rows and otherwise reads once, few, many or a size class.

j_call: TRBJ2-7; d_call: TRBD2; clone_size: -; v_call: TRBV19; cdr3_nt: TGTGCCAGTAGTAGCACAGGACTAGGTACGGTCGAGCAGTACTTC; cdr3_aa: CASSSTGLGTVEQYF
j_call: TRBJ1-5; d_call: TRBD1; clone_size: -; v_call: TRBV5-6; cdr3_nt: TGTGCCAGCAGCCAAGGGACAGTAGATCAGCCCCAGCATTTT; cdr3_aa: CASSQGTVDQPQHF
j_call: TRBJ2-7; d_call: TRBD1; clone_size: -; v_call: TRBV14; cdr3_nt: TGTGCCAGCAGCCAAGAATGGCCCGGACAGGGGGACGAGCAGTACTTC; cdr3_aa: CASSQEWPGQGDEQYF
j_call: TRBJ2-3; d_call: TRBD1; clone_size: -; v_call: TRBV18; cdr3_nt: TGTGCCAGCTCTGGGACAGGGGTCACCACAGATACGCAGTATTTT; cdr3_aa: CASSGTGVTTDTQYF
j_call: TRBJ1-1; d_call: -; clone_size: -; v_call: TRBV9; cdr3_nt: TGTGCCAGCAGCGTAGATCCTCTAGTGAACACTGAAGCTTTCTTT; cdr3_aa: CASSVDPLVNTEAFF
j_call: TRBJ1-1; d_call: TRBD1; clone_size: -; v_call: TRBV18; cdr3_nt: TGTGCCAGCTCACCCAACCCCCAGGGGGTGTGGACTTTCTTT; cdr3_aa: CASSPNPQGVWTFF
j_call: TRBJ2-7; d_call: TRBD1; clone_size: -; v_call: TRBV7-9; cdr3_nt: TGTGCCAGCAGCTTATTACCCCCGACAGGGACCTACGAGCAGTACTTC; cdr3_aa: CASSLLPPTGTYEQYF
j_call: TRBJ1-2; d_call: TRBD1; clone_size: -; v_call: TRBV6-5; cdr3_nt: TGTGCCAGCAGTCCATACCAGGGGGCTAGATATGGCTACACCTTC; cdr3_aa: CASSPYQGARYGYTF
j_call: TRBJ2-5; d_call: TRBD1; clone_size: -; v_call: TRBV7-2; cdr3_nt: TGTGCCAGCAGCCCAAGGGGACAGGCAGGGTACCAAGAGACCCAGTACTTC; cdr3_aa: CASSPRGQAGYQETQYF
j_call: TRBJ1-2; d_call: -; clone_size: once; v_call: TRBV19; cdr3_nt: TGTGCCAGTAGTATCGGGCAGGGGATTAACTATGGCTACACCTTC; cdr3_aa: CASSIGQGINYGYTF
j_call: TRBJ1-1; d_call: -; clone_size: -; v_call: TRBV5-6; cdr3_nt: TGTGCCAGCAGCAGAGGGAGGTCGGGGAACACTGAAGCTTTCTTT; cdr3_aa: CASSRGRSGNTEAFF
j_call: TRBJ2-6; d_call: -; clone_size: -; v_call: TRBV7-2; cdr3_nt: TGTGCCAGCAGCTCGTCTAAATCAGGGGGGCGAGGGGCCAACGTCCTGACTTTC; cdr3_aa: CASSSSKSGGRGANVLTF
j_call: TRBJ1-2; d_call: -; clone_size: -; v_call: TRBV2; cdr3_nt: TGTGCCAGCACCGTATCAGAAAGACAGGTCTATGGCTACACCTTC; cdr3_aa: CASTVSERQVYGYTF
j_call: TRBJ2-5; d_call: TRBD1; clone_size: -; v_call: TRBV6-5; cdr3_nt: TGTGCCAGCAGTTCCCAGGGGGTTGTCGGATGGGAGACCCAGTACTTC; cdr3_aa: CASSSQGVVGWETQYF
j_call: TRBJ1-1; d_call: TRBD1; clone_size: few; v_call: TRBV27; cdr3_nt: TGTGCCAGCAGCAGACAGGGTCCGCCGCCCCCTGAAGCTTTCTTT; cdr3_aa: CASSRQGPPPPEAFF
j_call: TRBJ1-5; d_call: -; clone_size: -; v_call: TRBV6-2/TRBV6-3; cdr3_nt: TGTGCCAGCAGTTACTCTTACGGGAGCGTGGGCAATCAGCCCCAGCATTTT; cdr3_aa: CASSYSYGSVGNQPQHF
j_call: TRBJ1-3; d_call: -; clone_size: once; v_call: TRBV5-4; cdr3_nt: TGTGCCAGCAGCTTTAGGGGGTCGTCTGGAAACACCATATATTTT; cdr3_aa: CASSFRGSSGNTIYF
j_call: TRBJ1-2; d_call: TRBD1; clone_size: -; v_call: TRBV11-1; cdr3_nt: TGTGCCAGCAGCTCACGACAGGGCAACTATGGCTACACCTTC; cdr3_aa: CASSSRQGNYGYTF
j_call: TRBJ1-5; d_call: -; clone_size: -; v_call: TRBV7-2; cdr3_nt: TGTGCCAGCAGCAAGGGGGGGCCTGCGAATCAGCCCCAGCATTTT; cdr3_aa: CASSKGGPANQPQHF
j_call: TRBJ1-5; d_call: -; clone_size: -; v_call: TRBV21-1; cdr3_nt: TGTGCCAGCAGCAAGGGGGGACAGGGCCACAATCAGCCCCAGCATTTT; cdr3_aa: CASSKGGQGHNQPQHF